This entry is about one T cell receptor (beta chain). The antigen remains unidentified. Other DNA sequences in the sample encode the same CDR3. The record originates from a study of Ad26.COV2.S vaccination and SARS-CoV-2 variants. Study-wide findings and caveats: The authors reported substantial breadth in spike-specific CD8+ and CD4+ T cell responses after vaccination.

The repertoire was sequenced with immunoSEQ multiplex PCR; TCRdb's copy has only in-frame clones and lacks some. This sample has fewer than 900,000 clones; 89% occur once, and the top ten carry approximately 1.5%. The treatment: roughly 20 received Ad26.COV2.S at low or high dose, single or two shots; roughly five received placebo; per-sample allocation not given. Samples analyzed were those drawn on day 63 after the first vaccine or placebo injection. This receptor was identified in a person between 18 and 65 years old who received the Ad26.COV2.S COVID-19 vaccine or a placebo. Here the sequenced sample was peripheral blood, taken in a trial of Ad26.COV2.S vaccine versus placebo.

In DNA form, the CDR3 reads TGTGCCAGTAGTTTGCGGGGGAGCACAGATACGCAGTATTTT. It yields the protein CASSLRGSTDTQYF. This chain connects TRBV19 to TRBJ2-3; TRBD2 matches at 7 bases. The germline gives CDR1 LNHDA, CDR2 SQIVND (reference sequence). This CDR3 is built from 14 residues. The trim removed 5 bases at V and 0 bases at J, leaving 2 bases unmatched. The full variable domain, completed using reference TRBV19 and TRBJ2-3, is DGGITQSPKYLFRKEGQNVTLSCEQNLNHDAMYWYRQDPGQGLRLIYYSQIVNDFQKGDIAEGYSVSREKKESFPLTVTSAQKNPTAFYLCASSLRGSTDTQYFGPGTRLTVL.